This is a list of T cell receptor beta chains from one sample in a study of cytomegalovirus exposure and HLA in healthy donors. Some clones are missing from TCRdb's copy, which holds only in-frame ones; the method was immunoSEQ multiplex PCR. The sample comprises 95,000 to 100,000 clones, under 85% of which are singletons, and roughly 2% rests with the top ten. Input material: PBMCs. The receptors derive from a man aged 40-50 years in good health and CMV-seronegative. CDR3s include the opening cysteine and the closing phenylalanine or tryptophan. Each record gives: CDR3 DNA, CDR3 protein, clone size, D gene, CDR3 length, J gene, V gene. The D gene is left open where the match is weak. Size is omitted from some rows. Given values are once, few, many or a class for expanded clones.

TGTGCCAGCAGGTTAGTTCAGGGATATGGAACTGAAGCTTTCTTT | CASRLVQGYGTEAFF | . | . | 15 | TRBJ1-1 | TRBV28
TGTGCCAGCAGTGGTGTTCGGCAGGGGATTTTGAACACTGAAGCTTTCTTT | CASSGVRQGILNTEAFF | . | . | 17 | TRBJ1-1 | TRBV2
TGCGCCAGCAGCTTGGGTCAGGGGTTCTACTCTGGGGCCAACGTCCTGACTTTC | CASSLGQGFYSGANVLTF | . | . | 18 | TRBJ2-6 | TRBV5-1
TGTGCCAGCAGTTTCGGAGCGGCCGGGTACGAGCAGTACTTC | CASSFGAAGYEQYF | . | . | 14 | TRBJ2-7 | TRBV28
TGCGCCAGCACCCCGAGTCCGAACACTGAAGCTTTCTTT | CASTPSPNTEAFF | . | . | 13 | TRBJ1-1 | TRBV4-1
TGTGCCAGCAGTCCTACAGGGAAAAGCTACGAGCAGTACTTC | CASSPTGKSYEQYF | few | . | 14 | TRBJ2-7 | TRBV28
TGTGCCAGCAGCGTAGACTTCTATGGCTACACCTTC | CASSVDFYGYTF | . | . | 12 | TRBJ1-2 | TRBV9
TGTGCCAGCAGCGCCCTCCACAGGGGGCAGGGTGGCTACACCTTC | CASSALHRGQGGYTF | . | TRBD1 | 15 | TRBJ1-2 | TRBV9
TGTGCCAGCAGCCCCGGGACAATCTACGAGCAGTACTTC | CASSPGTIYEQYF | . | . | 13 | TRBJ2-7 | TRBV5-8
TGCGCCAGCAGCAACACGGGGTTGGGGAACACTGAAGCTTTCTTT | CASSNTGLGNTEAFF | . | . | 15 | TRBJ1-1 | TRBV5-1
TGCGCCAGCAGCCAAACGAGCGGGGTTACCTACGAGCAGTACTTC | CASSQTSGVTYEQYF | . | TRBD2 | 15 | TRBJ2-7 | TRBV4-1
TGTGCCAGCAGCTTAATTGGAGAATGGGATACGCAGTATTTT | CASSLIGEWDTQYF | few | . | 14 | TRBJ2-3 | TRBV7-3
TGTTCCAGCACCGACTTACCGGGACAGGGGGCAGAGACCCAGTACTTC | CSSTDLPGQGAETQYF | . | TRBD1 | 16 | TRBJ2-5 | TRBV7-9
TGCGCCAGCAGCACCCTCGGGAACGATGGCTACACCTTC | CASSTLGNDGYTF | . | . | 13 | TRBJ1-2 | TRBV5-1
TGTGCCACCAGCATTAGACAGACACAAGAGACCCAGTACTTC | CATSIRQTQETQYF | . | . | 14 | TRBJ2-5 | TRBV15
TGTGCCAGCAGCTTATCAGGGGGCACTGAAGCTTTCTTT | CASSLSGGTEAFF | . | TRBD1 | 13 | TRBJ1-1 | TRBV9
TGTGCCATCAGTGAGCCGATCGGAAGCCGCGGGGGTGTCGAAACTCTAGCCAAAAACATTCAGTACTTC | CAISEPIGSRGGVETLAKNIQYF | . | TRBD2 | 23 | TRBJ2-4 | TRBV10-3
TGTGCCAGCAGCGTAGGTAGCGGGGGAGGATTTGGTACAGATACGCAGTATTTT | CASSVGSGGGFGTDTQYF | . | TRBD2 | 18 | TRBJ2-3 | TRBV9
TGTGCCAGCAGTTTAAGGGCAGGGTGGGACACTGAAGCTTTCTTT | CASSLRAGWDTEAFF | . | . | 15 | TRBJ1-1 | TRBV28
TGTGCCAGCAGTAAGCTAGGACAACCCCAGCATTTT | CASSKLGQPQHF | . | . | 12 | TRBJ1-5 | TRBV6-1
TGCGCCAGCAGCCAAGCCAGGGCTGGGGCCAACGTCCTGACTTTC | CASSQARAGANVLTF | . | . | 15 | TRBJ2-6 | TRBV4-3
TGTGCCAGCGCGGCGGGAGACAATGAGCAGTTCTTC | CASAAGDNEQFF | . | TRBD2 | 12 | TRBJ2-1 | TRBV13
TGCGCCAGCAGCCAAGACGACAGGCGCAATCAGCCCCAGCATTTT | CASSQDDRRNQPQHF | . | . | 15 | TRBJ1-5 | TRBV4-3
TGCGCCAGCAGCCGCGGCACAGATACGCAGTATTTT | CASSRGTDTQYF | few | . | 12 | TRBJ2-3 | TRBV4-3
TGTGCCATCAGTGCGGGTAGCGGGGCCTACGAGCAGTACTTC | CAISAGSGAYEQYF | once | TRBD2 | 14 | TRBJ2-7 | TRBV10-3